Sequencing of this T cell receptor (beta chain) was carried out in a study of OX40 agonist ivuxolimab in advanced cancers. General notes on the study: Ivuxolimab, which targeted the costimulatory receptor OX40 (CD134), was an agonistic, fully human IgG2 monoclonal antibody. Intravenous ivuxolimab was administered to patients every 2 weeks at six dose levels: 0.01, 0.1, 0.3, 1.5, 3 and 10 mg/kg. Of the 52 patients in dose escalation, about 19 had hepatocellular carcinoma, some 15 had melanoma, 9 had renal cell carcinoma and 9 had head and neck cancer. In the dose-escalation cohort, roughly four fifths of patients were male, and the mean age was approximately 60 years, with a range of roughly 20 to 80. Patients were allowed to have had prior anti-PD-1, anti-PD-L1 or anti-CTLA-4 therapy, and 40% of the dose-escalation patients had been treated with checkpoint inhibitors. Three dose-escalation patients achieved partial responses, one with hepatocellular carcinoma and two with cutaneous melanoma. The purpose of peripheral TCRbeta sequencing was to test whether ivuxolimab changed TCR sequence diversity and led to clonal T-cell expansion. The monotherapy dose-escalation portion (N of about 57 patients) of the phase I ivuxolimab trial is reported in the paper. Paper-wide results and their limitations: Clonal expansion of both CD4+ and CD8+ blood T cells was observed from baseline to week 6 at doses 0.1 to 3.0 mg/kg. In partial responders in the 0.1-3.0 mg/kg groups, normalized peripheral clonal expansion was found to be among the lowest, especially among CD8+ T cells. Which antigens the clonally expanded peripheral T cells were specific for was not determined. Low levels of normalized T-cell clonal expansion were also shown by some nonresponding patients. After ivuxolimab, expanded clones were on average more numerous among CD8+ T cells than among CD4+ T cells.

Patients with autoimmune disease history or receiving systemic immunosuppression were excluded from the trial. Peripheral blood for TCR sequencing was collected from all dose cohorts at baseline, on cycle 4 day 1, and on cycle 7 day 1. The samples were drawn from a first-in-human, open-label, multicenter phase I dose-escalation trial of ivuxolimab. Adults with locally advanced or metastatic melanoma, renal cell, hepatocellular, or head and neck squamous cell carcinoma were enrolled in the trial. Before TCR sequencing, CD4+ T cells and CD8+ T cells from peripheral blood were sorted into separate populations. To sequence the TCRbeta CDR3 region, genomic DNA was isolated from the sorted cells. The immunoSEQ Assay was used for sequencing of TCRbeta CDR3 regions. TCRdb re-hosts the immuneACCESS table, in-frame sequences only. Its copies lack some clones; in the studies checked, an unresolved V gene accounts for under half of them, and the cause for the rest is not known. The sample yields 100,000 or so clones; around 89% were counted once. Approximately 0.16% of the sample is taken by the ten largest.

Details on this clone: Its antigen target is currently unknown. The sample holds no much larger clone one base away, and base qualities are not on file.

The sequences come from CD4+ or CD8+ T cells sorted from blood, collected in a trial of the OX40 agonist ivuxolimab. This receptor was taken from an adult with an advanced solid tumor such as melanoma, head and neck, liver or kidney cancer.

CDR3 protein: CASTGGSVYNEQFF. The nucleotide sequence reads as follows: TGTGCCAGCACCGGGGGGTCCGTATACAATGAGCAGTTCTTC. This chain is built from TRBV6-1 and TRBJ2-1, and 7 junctional nucleotides match TRBD2. The cysteine opens and the phenylalanine closes a CDR3 of 14 amino acids. Only the CDR3 region is kept as DNA, spanning 42 bases read in frame from base 1. CDR1 is given as MNHNS and CDR2 as SASEGT, both from the germline V gene. Clipping removes 7 bases from V and 4 bases from J, with 7 as the unmatched junction base count.